A selection of T cell receptor beta chains follows, all from one sample in a study of T cells after yellow fever vaccination. TCRdb independently ran MiXCR on the 5' RACE reads; one entry per CDR3 protein. The sample carries about 160,000 distinct CDR3 sequences, about 7% recorded once. The sample consisted of CD4+ T cells sorted from PBMCs, taken 5 days after the first yellow fever vaccination. The receptor set was obtained from a man between 18 and 35 years old who received the YFV17D yellow fever vaccine. The CDR3 runs from the conserved cysteine through the conserved F or W. The D gene is left open where the match is weak. Where a row states a size, it is once, few, many or the class of an expanded clone; other rows omit it.

TRBV12-3/TRBV12-4,TRBD1,few,15,TRBJ1-1,CASSVGQGEGTEAFF,TGTGCCAGCAGCGTAGGACAGGGGGAAGGGACTGAAGCTTTCTTT
TRBV18,TRBD2,-,15,TRBJ2-5,CASSRLAGGQETQYF,TGTGCCAGCTCACGACTAGCGGGGGGCCAAGAGACCCAGTACTTC
TRBV29-1,-,few,12,TRBJ2-5,CSADPVGETQYF,TGCAGCGCCGATCCAGTCGGGGAGACCCAGTACTTC
TRBV7-3,TRBD2,many,16,TRBJ2-3,CASSKGLAGGTDTQYF,TGTGCCAGCAGCAAGGGACTAGCGGGGGGGACGGATACGCAGTATTTT
TRBV12-3/TRBV12-4,-,few,15,TRBJ2-3,CASSPTSWGTDTQYF,TGTGCCAGCAGCCCAACATCATGGGGCACAGATACGCAGTATTTT
TRBV7-8,-,-,13,TRBJ1-5,CASSFGPGQPQHF,TGTGCCAGCAGCTTTGGTCCCGGACAGCCCCAGCATTTT
TRBV19,-,few,13,TRBJ2-5,CASSIMERETQYF,TGTGCCAGTAGTATTATGGAGCGAGAGACCCAGTACTTC
TRBV10-3,TRBD1,many,14,TRBJ2-1,CAISARQGANEQFF,TGTGCCATCAGTGCAAGGCAGGGGGCCAATGAGCAGTTCTTC
TRBV5-1,TRBD2,many,16,TRBJ2-3,CASSSGLAGDADTQYF,TGCGCCAGCAGCTCGGGACTAGCGGGGGACGCAGATACGCAGTATTTT
TRBV24-1,-,many,12,TRBJ1-2,CATSAQTYGYTF,TGTGCCACCAGTGCTCAGACATATGGCTACACCTTC
TRBV7-7,-,many,12,TRBJ2-1,CASSPGGYEQFF,TGTGCCAGCAGCCCAGGGGGGTATGAGCAGTTCTTC
TRBV27,-,many,13,TRBJ2-3,CASRTVWTDTQYF,TGTGCCAGCAGGACGGTGTGGACAGATACGCAGTATTTT
TRBV20-1,-,-,12,TRBJ1-2,CSAREGREGYTF,TGCAGTGCTAGAGAGGGCAGAGAAGGCTACACCTTC
TRBV5-1,-,-,15,TRBJ2-5,CASSLGAVAQETQYF,TGCGCCAGCAGCTTGGGGGCTGTCGCCCAAGAGACCCAGTACTTC
TRBV11-1,-,-,13,TRBJ2-7,CASSPRDSGEQYF,TGTGCCAGCAGCCCGCGGGACTCAGGGGAGCAGTACTTC
TRBV11-2,-,many,14,TRBJ2-1,CASSSQSSYNEQFF,TGTGCCAGCAGCTCACAAAGCTCCTACAATGAGCAGTTCTTC
TRBV6-2/TRBV6-3,-,many,15,TRBJ1-5,CASRTLTGGNQPQHF,TGTGCCAGCAGAACCCTCACCGGGGGCAATCAGCCCCAGCATTTT
TRBV6-5,TRBD2,many,17,TRBJ2-1,CASSYDPGTSGGAKQFF,TGTGCCAGCAGTTACGATCCCGGGACTAGCGGGGGTGCTAAGCAGTTCTTC
TRBV29-1,TRBD1,many,15,TRBJ1-4,CSARHTGQGLGKLFF,TGCAGCGCCCGACATACAGGACAGGGTTTGGGAAAACTGTTTTTT
TRBV25-1,-,-,14,TRBJ1-3,CASSVARDGNTIYF,TGTGCCAGCAGTGTTGCGAGGGATGGAAACACCATATATTTT
TRBV12-3/TRBV12-4,-,-,14,TRBJ2-7,CASMPTGTYYEQYF,TGTGCCAGCATGCCAACAGGGACTTACTACGAGCAGTACTTC
TRBV12-3/TRBV12-4,TRBD1,many,15,TRBJ1-5,CASSFLDRGDQPQHF,TGTGCCAGCAGTTTTCTTGACAGGGGGGACCAGCCCCAGCATTTT
TRBV7-2,TRBD1,many,13,TRBJ1-2,CASSSPGGYGYTF,TGTGCCAGCAGCTCCCCAGGGGGCTATGGCTACACCTTC
TRBV18,-,few,15,TRBJ2-3,CASSPAFLSTDTQYF,TGTGCCAGCTCACCCGCCTTCCTGTCCACAGATACGCAGTATTTT
TRBV7-6,-,many,17,TRBJ2-4,CASSDAYSAKAKNIQYF,TGTGCCAGCAGCGACGCGTACAGTGCAAAGGCCAAAAACATTCAGTACTTC
TRBV20-1,-,many,11,TRBJ1-2,CSALGFNGYTF,TGCAGTGCCCTAGGGTTTAATGGCTACACCTTC
TRBV4-3,-,many,14,TRBJ1-5,CASSQEGGDQPQHF,TGCGCCAGCAGCCAAGAAGGGGGAGATCAGCCCCAGCATTTT
TRBV6-5,-,many,13,TRBJ1-1,CASSYLGATEAFF,TGTGCCAGCAGTTACCTCGGAGCCACTGAAGCTTTCTTT
TRBV7-2,-,many,15,TRBJ2-3,CASSPGLGITDTQYF,TGTGCCAGCAGCCCAGGGCTCGGGATCACAGATACGCAGTATTTT
TRBV6-1,-,many,12,TRBJ1-2,CASSEVGVGYTF,TGTGCCAGCAGTGAAGTTGGGGTCGGCTACACCTTC
TRBV4-2,-,many,14,TRBJ2-3,CASSQERGGDTQYF,TGTGCCAGCAGCCAAGAACGTGGGGGCGATACGCAGTATTTT
TRBV6-5,-,few,14,TRBJ1-1,CASSPSGDGTEAFF,TGTGCCAGCAGTCCATCAGGGGATGGCACTGAAGCTTTCTTT
TRBV7-9,-,-,15,TRBJ2-3,CASSLLDRRTDTQYF,TGTGCCAGCAGCTTATTGGACAGACGCACAGATACGCAGTATTTT
TRBV5-6,-,many,16,TRBJ2-6,CASSLATVMGANVLTF,TGTGCCAGCAGCTTGGCCACGGTAATGGGGGCCAACGTCCTGACTTTC
TRBV18,TRBD1,-,15,TRBJ1-6,CASSPWTGGDSPLHF,TGTGCCAGCTCACCGTGGACAGGGGGGGATTCACCCCTCCACTTT
TRBV7-9,TRBD1,-,16,TRBJ2-6,CASRTQGSSGANVLTF,TGTGCCAGCAGGACACAGGGGTCGAGTGGGGCCAACGTCCTGACTTTC
TRBV5-1,-,many,15,TRBJ2-7,CASSLLPRTRYEQYF,TGCGCCAGCAGCTTGCTTCCCCGAACCCGCTACGAGCAGTACTTC
TRBV7-9,TRBD2,many,17,TRBJ2-3,CASSLAWASGSTDTQYF,TGTGCCAGCAGCTTAGCGTGGGCTAGCGGCAGCACAGATACGCAGTATTTT
TRBV24-1,-,many,14,TRBJ1-1,CATSEGRGAGEAFF,TGTGCCACCAGTGAAGGTAGGGGGGCTGGTGAAGCTTTCTTT
TRBV18,-,many,12,TRBJ2-3,CASCPSRDTQYF,TGTGCCAGCTGTCCTTCGAGAGATACGCAGTATTTT
TRBV7-2,TRBD1,-,14,TRBJ1-2,CASSLDDRGSGYTF,TGTGCCAGCAGCCTCGACGACAGGGGAAGCGGCTACACCTTC
TRBV7-2,-,few,16,TRBJ1-6,CASVTSGRPGASPLHF,TGTGCCAGCGTCACCAGTGGGAGGCCAGGGGCCTCACCCCTCCACTTT
TRBV9,TRBD1,many,16,TRBJ1-2,CASSDGQGAKLHGYTF,TGTGCCAGCAGCGATGGACAGGGGGCAAAACTGCATGGCTACACCTTC
TRBV5-6,TRBD2,few,15,TRBJ2-5,CASSHAGSGGETQYF,TGTGCCAGCAGTCATGCTGGGAGCGGGGGGGAGACCCAGTACTTC